This record covers a single TCR beta chain. This sample was included in a study of blood T cell repertoires in COVID-19. CDR3 length equals 13 residues. Per germline, CDR1 SGDLS and CDR2 YYNGEE. Trimming left V 4 bases short and J 6 bases short, with 11 bases between. Repertoires were generated with immunoSEQ multiplex PCR, while TCRdb's copy carries only in-frame clones and drops some. The top ten clones hold 9% to 9.5% of a sample with 260,000 or so clones, roughly 86% of them seen once. Sequenced input: peripheral blood. This rearrangement joins TRBV9 to TRBJ1-5; perhaps TRBD1 as D (5 bases). This TCR derives from a man younger than 30 with active or convalescent COVID-19. The CDR3 spells CASSQGITQPQHF. The CDR3 DNA sequence: TGTGCCAGCAGCCAGGGAATAACTCAGCCCCAGCATTTT.